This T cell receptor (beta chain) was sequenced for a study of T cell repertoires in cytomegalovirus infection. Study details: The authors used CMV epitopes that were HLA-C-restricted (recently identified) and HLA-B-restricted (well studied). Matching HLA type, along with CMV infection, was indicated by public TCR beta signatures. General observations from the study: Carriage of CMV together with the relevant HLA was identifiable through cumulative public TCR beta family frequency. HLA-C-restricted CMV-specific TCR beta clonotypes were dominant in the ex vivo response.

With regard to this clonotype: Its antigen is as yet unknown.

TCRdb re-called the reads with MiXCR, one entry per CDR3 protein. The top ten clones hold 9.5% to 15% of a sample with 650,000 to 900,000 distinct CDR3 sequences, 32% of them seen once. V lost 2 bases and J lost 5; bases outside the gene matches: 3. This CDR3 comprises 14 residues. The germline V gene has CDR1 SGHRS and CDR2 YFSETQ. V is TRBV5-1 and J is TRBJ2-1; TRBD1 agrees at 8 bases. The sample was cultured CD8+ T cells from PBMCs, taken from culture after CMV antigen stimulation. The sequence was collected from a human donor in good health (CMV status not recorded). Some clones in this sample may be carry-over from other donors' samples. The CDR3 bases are TGCGCCAGCAGCTTCCGGGACAGGAACAATGAGCAGTTCTTC. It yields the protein CASSFRDRNNEQFF.